A single sample is the source of the 23 T cell receptor beta chains below, sequenced in a study of blood T cell repertoires in COVID-19. TCRdb keeps only in-frame clones here, not all; method: immunoSEQ multiplex PCR. The sample gives approximately 160,000 clones, roughly 84% of which show up once; 7.5% to 8.5% is in the top ten. Sequencing was performed on peripheral blood. The origin of the receptors is a woman aged 55-69 years with COVID-19, enrolled during active disease.

The J gene is TRBJ2-2, the V gene TRBV7-9, with 10 bases lining up with TRBD2. The length of the CDR3 is 15 residues. Germline CDR1 reads SEHNR; CDR2 reads FQNEAQ (reference sequence). Trimming removed 5 bases from V and 3 bases from J; junction bases left unmatched: 3. In nucleotides, the CDR3 is TGTGCCAGCAGCATCAGCGGGGGGGACACCGGGGAGCTGTTTTTT. Its translation: CASSISGGDTGELFF.

V gene TRBV3-1 (or the pseudogene TRBV3-2) combines with J gene TRBJ1-5; TRBD1 might be the D (6 bases). The ends were cut back, 3 bases at V and 4 bases at J, with 10 bases in the middle. Germline V gene lookup returns CDR1 LGHDT and CDR2 YNNKEL (reference sequence). This CDR3 comprises 14 residues. CDR3 coding DNA: TGTGCCAGCAGCCAGGGGGCTTTAAATCAGCCCCAGCATTTT. Amino acid sequence: CASSQGALNQPQHF.

This clone appeared a few times. V gene TRBV11-2 combines with J gene TRBJ1-2; 7 bases line up with TRBD1. CDR1 SGHAT and CDR2 FQNNGV come from the germline V gene. Germline trimming cut 5 bases from V and 0 bases from J; bases unmatched to any gene: 9. The CDR3 is 16 amino acids. CDR3 sequence reads: CASSMYRGTANYGYTF. The CDR3 DNA is TGTGCCAGCAGCATGTACAGGGGAACGGCTAACTATGGCTACACCTTC.

This sequence joins TRBV19 and TRBJ2-3; D may be TRBD2 (5 bases). The CDR3 extends over 15 amino acids. V lost 3 bases and J 0 bases, leaving 10 bases between the germline ends. Germline V gene sequence: CDR1 LNHDA, CDR2 SQIVND (reference sequence). Here the CDR3 DNA reads TGTGCCAGTAGTATGAGGGAGTGGAGCACAGATACGCAGTATTTT. Translated, it gives CASSMREWSTDTQYF.

The chain combines TRBV18 with TRBJ2-5, with 10 bases aligning to TRBD1. Germline-derived CDR1 and CDR2 are KGHSH and LQKENI. The V gene end was trimmed by 2 bases and the J gene end by 5 bases; junction bases not matched to a gene: 5. The CDR3 has 15 amino acids. The CDR3 protein is CASSPGDRGRETQYF. In nucleotides, the CDR3 is TGTGCCAGCTCACCAGGAGACAGGGGGCGGGAGACCCAGTACTTC.

The CDR3 protein is CASSPSNSGRANEQFF. Written as DNA, the CDR3 is TGTGCCAGCAGTCCCTCGAATAGCGGGAGGGCAAATGAGCAGTTCTTC. This chain uses TRBV11-3 with TRBJ2-1; 11 nucleotides agree with TRBD2. The CDR3 loop spans 16 amino acids. Germline lookup yields CDR1 SGHNT and CDR2 YENEEA. V was clipped by 6 bases and J by 7 bases; unmatched bases: 11.

This clone was seen a single time. This chain connects TRBV18 to TRBJ1-1, with D possibly being TRBD1 (5 bases). V lost 0 bases to trimming and J lost 3 bases, with 8 bases between them. The CDR3 runs 14 residues. Germline lookup yields CDR1 KGHSH and CDR2 LQKENI. This CDR3 reads CASSPPSGHTEAFF. The CDR3 DNA sequence: TGTGCCAGCTCACCACCGTCAGGGCACACTGAAGCTTTCTTT.

The chain joins TRBV3-1 (or the pseudogene TRBV3-2) to TRBJ1-1; D uncertain. With 1 base removed from V and 9 bases from J, the gap between germline ends came to 21 bases. Germline loops: CDR1 LGHDT, CDR2 YNNKEL (reference sequence). The CDR3 is 16 residues long. CDR3 sequence (DNA): TGTGCCAGCAGCCAAGGGTCATCCGGGTCTGGCATCCAAGCTTTCTTT. It specifies CASSQGSSGSGIQAFF.

V usage is TRBV27 and J usage is TRBJ1-1; 7 nucleotides agree with TRBD1. The CDR3 contains 14 residues. J was trimmed by 0 bases and V by 6 bases; bases with no gene match: 4. CDR1 and CDR2 from the germline V gene are MNHEY and SMNVEV (reference sequence). CDR3 in amino acids: CASRRQGVNTEAFF. CDR3 nucleotide sequence: TGTGCCAGCAGACGACAGGGTGTGAACACTGAAGCTTTCTTT.

The chain is built from TRBV7-3 and TRBJ1-1, with a weak D call TRBD1 (6 bases). Germline V CDR1 and CDR2: SGHTA, FQGTGA. CDR3 length: 14 amino acids. V was trimmed by 3 bases and J by 0 bases, leaving 8 bases between them. DNA for the CDR3: TGTGCCAGCAGCTTGGGGACATTGAACACTGAAGCTTTCTTT. It is translated as CASSLGTLNTEAFF.

The chain has TRBV6-5 and TRBJ1-1, with D unresolved. The V gene lost 11 bases and the J gene lost 2 bases, with 12 bases spanning the gap. The CDR3 totals 12 residues. Germline V gives CDR1 MNHEY, CDR2 SVGAGI. The CDR3 here is CASTSGNTEAFF. The CDR3 DNA reads as TGTGCCTCCACCTCGGGTAACACTGAAGCTTTCTTT.

The rearrangement joins TRBV6-5 to TRBJ1-2; D might be TRBD1 (5 bases). CDR1 is MNHEY, CDR2 SVGAGI, per germline. This CDR3 is built from 15 residues. The V gene lost 8 bases and the J gene lost 1 base, with 17 bases spanning the gap. In DNA form, the CDR3 reads TGTGCCAGCGCAGGGATGCCACCTCTTAACTATGGCTACACCTTC. Its protein is CASAGMPPLNYGYTF.

The chain uses TRBV18 and TRBJ1-2; 7 bases are a match to TRBD1. With 6 bases clipped from V and 2 bases from J, the junction kept 6 bases outside the gene matches. CDR1 KGHSH and CDR2 LQKENI come from the germline V gene. CDR3 length equals 14 residues. The CDR3 DNA sequence: TGTGCCAGCTCTGCCCGACAGGGAAACTATGGCTACACCTTC. Translated: CASSARQGNYGYTF.

This rearrangement joins TRBV6-5 to TRBJ1-2; TRBD1 matches at 9 bases. CDR1 and CDR2 from the germline V gene are MNHEY and SVGAGI. After removal of 2 bases from V and 3 bases from J, the junction contained 4 bases not matched to a gene. This CDR3 is 15 amino acids long. CDR3 region: CASSYRGQGDYGYTF. The CDR3 bases are TGTGCCAGCAGTTACAGGGGACAGGGAGACTATGGCTACACCTTC.

This sequence joins TRBV2 and TRBJ1-3; D not resolved. Trimming removed 6 bases at V and 3 bases at J, with 12 bases between. This CDR3 contains 14 residues. Germline assignment: CDR1 SNHLY and CDR2 FYNNEI. The CDR3 sequence is CASRPSGGGNTIYF. CDR3 sequence (DNA): TGTGCCAGCAGGCCCTCGGGAGGTGGAAACACCATATATTTT.

The chain carries TRBV10-3 and TRBJ1-2; weak D call: TRBD1 (5 bases). The germline V and J ends were trimmed by 4 bases and 7 bases, with 16 bases remaining between them. This CDR3 is 14 amino acids long. Germline CDR1 reads ENHRY; CDR2 reads SYGVKD. Here the CDR3 reads CAISAGGGPRGYTF. For the CDR3, the DNA is TGTGCCATCAGTGCGGGGGGAGGCCCTCGTGGCTACACCTTC.

This chain connects TRBV5-6 to TRBJ2-5; possibly TRBD2 for D (6 bases). V lost 4 bases, J lost 2 bases, and 15 bases lay in between. The length of the CDR3 is 15 residues. Germline CDR1 is SGHDT and CDR2 is YYEEEE. CDR3 DNA sequence: TGTGCCAGCAGCGGAGCCGGGACTCATCAAGAGACCCAGTACTTC. The encoded protein is CASSGAGTHQETQYF.

This clone was recorded once. V and J are TRBV25-1 and TRBJ1-1; D gene unclear. V lost 6 bases to trimming and J lost 10 bases, with 18 bases between them. The CDR3 runs 13 residues. Germline-derived CDR1 and CDR2 are MGHDK and SYGVNS. CDR3 in DNA: TGTGCCAGCAGCTCCTCCGGTCCTCGGGGAGCTTTCTTT. Its translation: CASSSSGPRGAFF.

This CDR3 reads CASSSGSGGSYEQYV. CDR3 nucleotide sequence: TGTGCCAGCAGCTCGGGGTCAGGGGGGTCCTACGAGCAGTACGTC. This rearrangement joins TRBV6-5 to TRBJ2-7, with D possibly being TRBD1 (7 bases). Trimming took 6 bases from V and 1 from J, leaving 16 bases between them. The CDR3 totals 15 residues. Germline CDR1 and CDR2: MNHEY and SVGAGI.

The gene calls are TRBV28 and TRBJ2-7; possible D gene TRBD1, 5 bases. Germline loops: CDR1 MDHEN, CDR2 SYDVKM. Trimming cost V 6 bases and J 1 base, with 13 bases left between them. CDR3 length equals 14 residues. As DNA, the CDR3 is TGTGCCAGCAGCAGAACAGGACCGTCCTACGAGCAGTACGTC. This encodes CASSRTGPSYEQYV.

The rearrangement joins TRBV10-3 to TRBJ2-2; 7 nucleotides line up with TRBD1. J lost 1 base, V lost 3 bases, and 8 bases had no gene match. The germline V gene has CDR1 ENHRY and CDR2 SYGVKD. This CDR3 has 17 amino acids. Here the CDR3 reads CAISEGVGTVNTGELFF. The CDR3, as DNA: TGTGCCATCAGTGAAGGGGTCGGGACAGTGAACACCGGGGAGCTGTTTTTT.

The chain combines TRBV3-1 (or the pseudogene TRBV3-2) with TRBJ2-1; a possible D gene is TRBD1 (6 bases). The CDR3 consists of 14 residues. The germline V gene encodes CDR1 LGHDT and CDR2 YNNKEL (reference sequence). The ends were cut back, 1 base at V and 4 bases at J, with 8 bases in the middle. The CDR3 protein is CASSQADRYNEQFF. The CDR3 bases are TGTGCCAGCAGCCAAGCGGACAGATACAATGAGCAGTTCTTC.

This chain joins TRBV5-1 and TRBJ2-7; tentatively, D is TRBD2 (5 bases). CDR1 and CDR2 from the germline V gene are SGHRS and YFSETQ. V was cut by 0 bases and J by 0 bases, with 16 bases left in between. This CDR3 comprises 17 residues. Here the CDR3 reads CASSLAIGGLSSYEQYF. CDR3 bases: TGCGCCAGCAGCTTGGCCATCGGCGGGCTTAGCTCCTACGAGCAGTACTTC.